The sequence of this TCR beta chain was determined in a study of cytomegalovirus exposure and HLA in healthy donors. Study at large: The roughly 670 first-cohort repertoires and the 120 or so validation repertoires shared the same platform, a later analysis reported. Study findings and constraints: It was reported that the classifier diagnosed cytomegalovirus status with high specificity and sensitivity in both the original and validation cohorts. The study labeled 150 or so TCR beta chains cytomegalovirus-associated.

As concerns this clone: No antigen is known for it.

Libraries were prepared by immunoSEQ multiplex PCR; TCRdb keeps only in-frame clonotypes and omits some of them. The table includes more than 200,000 clones, less than 90% detected once. Deletions cut 4 bases from V and 2 bases from J, with 13 bases between. This CDR3 has 14 residues. The V gene's germline CDR1 is SGHRS and CDR2 YFSETQ. Separation from the 666-subject first cohort characterized the roughly 120-subject validation cohort, to which the donors belonged. The receptor was derived from a man aged 18-30 years in good health and CMV-seropositive. The specimen sequenced was PBMCs. The chain links TRBV5-1 to TRBJ2-7; D perhaps matches TRBD1 (6 bases). Written as DNA, the CDR3 is TGCGCCAGCAGCCCGGACAGATATACCTACGAGCAGTACTTC. Translating it yields CASSPDRYTYEQYF.